This TCR beta chain derives from a study of blood T cell repertoires in COVID-19. Study summary: Spain, Italy and the United States supplied samples that represented acute and convalescent COVID-19. The cDNA or gDNA used as material had been derived from T cells, B-cell-depleted T cells, or PBMCs.

CDR1 is LGHDT, CDR2 YNNKEL, per germline (reference sequence). The ends were cut back, 3 bases at V and 1 base at J, with 7 bases in the middle. The CDR3 loop spans 14 amino acids. This clone was recorded only once. The authors' processing: Amplified reference gene primers provided the basis for estimating nucleated cell counts. This table comes from immunoSEQ multiplex PCR, and its TCRdb copy is limited to in-frame clones, with some not included. V, J and clone size are those of that table, while D and trimming were read from the DNA. The data show around 200,000 clones, 80% to 90% seen once. The sequenced sample was peripheral blood. The sequence came from a man aged 55-75 years with acute or convalescent COVID-19. The chain carries TRBV3-1 (or the pseudogene TRBV3-2) and TRBJ1-3, with D hard to call. This CDR3 is CASSHRGSGNTIYF. Here the CDR3 DNA reads TGTGCCAGCAGCCACCGGGGATCTGGAAACACCATATATTTT.